These 23 T cell receptor beta chains were all obtained from the same sample, sequenced in a study of cytomegalovirus exposure and HLA in healthy donors. PCR primers comprised 60 Vbeta and 13 Jbeta primers. The protocol was immunoSEQ multiplex PCR, while the TCRdb copy is restricted to in-frame clones and leaves out a portion. The profile covers roughly 150,000 clones, with roughly 88% appearing a single time and 0.95% to 1.5% taken by the ten largest. Material: PBMCs. All receptors derive from a boy younger than 10 in good health and CMV-seronegative.

The chain recombines TRBV5-1 with TRBJ2-7; 8 nucleotides line up with TRBD2. Germline values: CDR1 SGHRS, CDR2 YFSETQ. V lost 3 bases to trimming and J lost 4 bases; unmatched junction nucleotides: 6. This CDR3 comprises 14 residues. The CDR3 sequence: CASSSVASGYEQYF. The CDR3 DNA reads as TGCGCCAGCAGCTCCGTAGCTAGCGGGTACGAGCAGTACTTC. Complete variable domain (other parts from reference TRBV5-1 and TRBJ2-7): KAGVTQTPRYLIKTRGQQVTLSCSPISGHRSVSWYQQTPGQGLQFLFEYFSETQRNKGNFPGRFSGRQFSNSRSEMNVSTLELGDSALYLCASSSVASGYEQYFGPGTRLTVT.

This chain uses TRBV2 with TRBJ1-1; TRBD1 is a possible D gene (6 bases). Trimming removed 5 bases from V and 0 bases from J, with 22 bases in between. This CDR3 is 18 amino acids long. The germline V gene encodes CDR1 SNHLY and CDR2 FYNNEI. CDR3 DNA sequence: TGTGCCAGCAGTCCCCATCACCGAGGGGGAGTTGTGAACACTGAAGCTTTCTTT. Translation gives CASSPHHRGGVVNTEAFF.

The chain uses TRBV19 and TRBJ1-5, with D possibly TRBD1 on 6 matching bases. This CDR3 spans 14 amino acids. The V and J ends lost 5 bases and 15 bases respectively, with 23 bases between them. From germline, CDR1 is LNHDA and CDR2 SQIVND (reference sequence). In DNA, the CDR3 is TGTGCCAGTAGTGGTGGCGGACAGCTATTCCCTGGGCATTTT. It is translated as CASSGGGQLFPGHF. Filled out from reference TRBV19 and TRBJ1-5, the complete variable domain reads DGGITQSPKYLFRKEGQNVTLSCEQNLNHDAMYWYRQDPGQGLRLIYYSQIVNDFQKGDIAEGYSVSREKKESFPLTVTSAQKNPTAFYLCASSGGGQLFPGHFGDGTRLSIL.

This clone was recorded once. The chain recombines TRBV28 with TRBJ1-1, with D unresolved. CDR1 and CDR2 from the germline V gene are MDHEN and SYDVKM. The V and J ends lost 6 bases and 6 bases respectively, with 14 bases between them. The CDR3 has 13 residues. The CDR3 here is CASRGLPNAEAFF. In DNA, the CDR3 is TGTGCCAGCAGAGGACTTCCAAACGCTGAAGCTTTCTTT.

The chain has TRBV9 and TRBJ2-1, with 9 bases lining up with TRBD2. This CDR3 is 15 amino acids long. With V trimmed by 2 bases and J by 5 bases, 5 bases remained unmatched. The germline gives CDR1 SGDLS, CDR2 YYNGEE. The CDR3 nucleotides are TGTGCCAGCAGCGTGATGGCTAGCGGGAACAATGAGCAGTTCTTC. Its protein is CASSVMASGNNEQFF. The full variable domain, in which reference TRBV9 and TRBJ2-1 provide the parts outside the CDR3, is DSGVTQTPKHLITATGQRVTLRCSPRSGDLSVYWYQQSLDQGLQFLIQYYNGEERAKGNILERFSAQQFPDLHSELNLSSLELGDSALYFCASSVMASGNNEQFFGPGTRLTVL.

In regard to this clone: Other DNA sequences of this sample code for an identical CDR3. This CDR3 is CASSVGDSSYNEQFF. As DNA, the CDR3 is TGTGCCAGCAGCGTGGGGGACAGTTCCTACAATGAGCAGTTCTTC. This rearrangement joins TRBV9 to TRBJ2-1; 7 bases line up with TRBD1. Germline CDR1 reads SGDLS; CDR2 reads YYNGEE. The CDR3 is 15 amino acids. V lost 2 bases, J lost 1 base, and 3 bases stayed unmatched.

The chain carries TRBV18 and TRBJ2-1, with 7 bases fitting TRBD2. The CDR3 totals 16 residues. J was trimmed by 4 bases and V by 1 base; bases with no gene match: 7. CDR1 KGHSH and CDR2 LQKENI come from the germline V gene. CDR3 DNA sequence: TGTGCCAGCTCACCACGGGAGGGGACTGCATACAATGAGCAGTTCTTC. It translates to CASSPREGTAYNEQFF.

V and J are TRBV5-6 and TRBJ2-7; D might be TRBD1 (6 bases). V gave up 4 bases and J gave up 3 bases, with 14 bases separating them. The CDR3 length is 14 residues. CDR1 is SGHDT and CDR2 is YYEEEE in the germline V gene. The CDR3 DNA reads TGTGCCAGCAGCGGACAGAATCAGGGCTACGAGCAGTACTTC. Amino acids: CASSGQNQGYEQYF.

The rearrangement joins TRBV6-6 to TRBJ2-7; 9 bases match TRBD1. Germline lookup yields CDR1 MNHNY and CDR2 SVGAGI (reference sequence). The CDR3 is 16 residues long. J gave up 5 bases and V 2 bases, and 10 bases lay outside the gene matches. CDR3 protein: CASSYSTGTGSNEQYF. CDR3 DNA: TGTGCCAGCAGTTACAGCACCGGGACAGGGTCCAACGAGCAGTACTTC.

The V and J genes are TRBV6-5 and TRBJ1-4; weak D call: TRBD1 (5 bases). Germline loops: CDR1 MNHEY, CDR2 SVGAGI. V was clipped by 5 bases and J by 1 base, with 8 bases between them. CDR3 length: 14 residues. The CDR3 DNA sequence: TGTGCCAGCAGTATAGACAGAACTAATGAAAAACTGTTTTTT. Translating gives CASSIDRTNEKLFF.

The table lists this clone with many counts. V and J are TRBV4-2 and TRBJ2-7; the D gene is possibly TRBD2 (5 bases). In germline, CDR1 is LGHNA, CDR2 YNFKEQ. This CDR3 contains 13 residues. The V and J ends lost 5 bases and 3 bases respectively, with 11 bases between them. Here the CDR3 reads CASSATNFYEQYF. CDR3 in DNA: TGTGCCAGCAGCGCGACTAATTTCTACGAGCAGTACTTC.

The V call is TRBV5-1, the J call TRBJ2-5, with D maybe TRBD1 (6 bases). V was clipped by 7 bases and J by 3 bases, with 16 bases between them. This CDR3 comprises 14 residues. Looked up from germline, CDR1 is SGHRS and CDR2 is YFSETQ. For the CDR3, the DNA is TGCGCCAGCGTGCAGGACAGCGCTGAAGAGACCCAGTACTTC. This encodes CASVQDSAEETQYF.

The V gene is TRBV7-2, the J gene TRBJ2-2; 7 bases align to TRBD2. The CDR3 sequence is 16 residues long. Germline CDR1 is SGHTA and CDR2 is FQGNSA. The J segment lost 3 bases and the V segment lost 5 bases, leaving 9 bases of the junction unmatched. CDR3 sequence (DNA): TGTGCCAGCAGCCTCCTAAGCGGGGACTACACCGGGGAGCTGTTTTTT. It yields the protein CASSLLSGDYTGELFF.

The chain has TRBV21-1 and TRBJ1-1. TRBV21-1 is an annotated pseudogene. The CDR3 has 12 residues. This chain's CDR3 is CASLGGWTEAFF. In DNA, the CDR3 is TGTGCCAGCCTCGGGGGGTGGACTGAAGCTTTCTTT.

The chain couples TRBV29-1 to TRBJ2-5; 8 nucleotides match TRBD2. The CDR3 runs 17 residues. Losses at the gene ends were 0 bases for V and 0 bases for J; bases not matched to a gene: 9. Germline V CDR1 and CDR2: SQVTM, ANQGSEA. This CDR3 reads CSVEDGGGRVYQETQYF. The CDR3 DNA follows: TGCAGCGTTGAAGACGGGGGGGGTAGGGTCTACCAAGAGACCCAGTACTTC.

The chain recombines TRBV9 with TRBJ2-7, with 7 bases fitting TRBD2. CDR3 length: 13 residues. V gave up 7 bases and J gave up 3 bases; unmatched junction bases: 7. Germline-derived CDR1 and CDR2 are SGDLS and YYNGEE. The CDR3: CASGPGEGYEQYF. The CDR3, as DNA: TGTGCCAGCGGCCCTGGGGAGGGCTACGAGCAGTACTTC. The whole variable domain, filled in from reference TRBV9 and TRBJ2-7, reads DSGVTQTPKHLITATGQRVTLRCSPRSGDLSVYWYQQSLDQGLQFLIQYYNGEERAKGNILERFSAQQFPDLHSELNLSSLELGDSALYFCASGPGEGYEQYFGPGTRLTVT.

This chain uses TRBV18 with TRBJ1-5; D is ambiguous. The V end lost 3 bases, the J end lost 3 bases, and 9 bases lay between the germline ends. The germline CDR1 and CDR2 sequences are KGHSH and LQKENI. There are 14 residues in the CDR3. Here the CDR3 reads CASSPEQYNQPQHF. In DNA form, the CDR3 reads TGTGCCAGCTCACCGGAACAGTACAATCAGCCCCAGCATTTT.

The rearrangement uses TRBV29-1 and TRBJ2-5, with D perhaps matching TRBD2 (6 bases). The CDR3 loop spans 16 amino acids. V dropped 5 bases and J dropped 3 bases, with 22 bases sitting between them. The germline V gene has CDR1 SQVTM and CDR2 ANQGSEA. Here the CDR3 reads CSVLPTILAPKETQYF. In nucleotides, the CDR3 is TGCAGCGTTCTTCCCACCATTCTAGCGCCTAAAGAGACCCAGTACTTC.

The chain joins TRBV30 to TRBJ2-7; TRBD1 agrees at 10 bases. The length of the CDR3 is 17 residues. The germline V gene has CDR1 GTSNPN and CDR2 SVGIG (reference sequence). V was clipped by 5 bases and J by 0 bases; unmatched bases: 13. The CDR3 loop is CAWSRRDRGQSSYEQYF. CDR3 sequence (DNA): TGTGCCTGGTCAAGAAGGGACAGGGGCCAGAGCTCCTACGAGCAGTACTTC.

This clone occurred a few times. V and J are TRBV5-8 and TRBJ1-5, with 9 bases fitting TRBD1. V shed 4 bases and J 0 bases; nucleotides not matched to a gene: 8. The germline CDR1 and CDR2 sequences are SGHTS and YDEGEE. The CDR3 has 17 residues. This CDR3 is CASSLGTGLNSNQPQHF. The CDR3 nucleotides are TGTGCCAGCAGCCTCGGGACAGGGCTTAATAGCAATCAGCCCCAGCATTTT.

The V and J genes are TRBV5-1 and TRBJ1-2; tentatively, D is TRBD1 (6 bases). The CDR3 has 16 residues. The ends were cut back, 3 bases at V and 0 bases at J, with 15 bases in the middle. Germline values: CDR1 SGHRS, CDR2 YFSETQ. This CDR3 reads CASSSTGIRPNYGYTF. DNA for the CDR3: TGCGCCAGCAGCTCGACAGGCATAAGGCCTAACTATGGCTACACCTTC.

This chain links TRBV5-1 with TRBJ2-5; 8 bases agree with TRBD2. The trim removed 7 bases at V and 2 bases at J, leaving 4 bases unmatched. The CDR3 is 13 amino acids. Germline lookup yields CDR1 SGHRS and CDR2 YFSETQ. In DNA form, the CDR3 reads TGCGCCAGCCGTTCGGGGGGGCAAGAGACCCAGTACTTC. This codes for CASRSGGQETQYF. Supplemented by reference TRBV5-1 and TRBJ2-5, the full variable domain reads KAGVTQTPRYLIKTRGQQVTLSCSPISGHRSVSWYQQTPGQGLQFLFEYFSETQRNKGNFPGRFSGRQFSNSRSEMNVSTLELGDSALYLCASRSGGQETQYFGPGTRLLVL.

With respect to this clone: The junction departs from the called germline gene at one end, perhaps through a read error. The chain is built from TRBV4-3 and TRBJ1-4; 9 positions match TRBD1. The CDR3 contains 16 residues. The germline V gene encodes CDR1 LGHNA and CDR2 YSLEER. As DNA, the CDR3 is TGCGCCAGCAGCGAAGACAGGGACAGGGTTGGCGAAAAACTGTTTTTT. This sequence encodes CASSEDRDRVGEKLFF.